This paragraph covers one T cell receptor beta chain sequence. Its antigen is currently unknown. Libraries were prepared by immunoSEQ multiplex PCR; TCRdb keeps only in-frame clonotypes and omits some of them. The sample holds 25,000 to 30,000 clones, approximately 70% seen once. Trimming stripped 0 bases from V and 4 bases from J, with 8 bases between. The CDR3 consists of 14 residues. CDR1 SGDLS and CDR2 YYNGEE come from the germline V gene. The record originates from a study of vaccination effects on CD4 cells after COVID-19. Across the whole study: Samples were taken post-vaccine, and their median timing was 72 days after the second dose.

Within the ViraFEST assay, antigen-specific CD4+ T cells underwent expansion with viral peptide pools prior to sequencing. Investigators separated out CD4+ T cells once about eleven days of culture had passed. Everyone in the study got two shots of either the BNT162b2 or mRNA-1273 vaccine. Study results and caveats: There was marked clonal contraction among infection- and vaccine-induced clones late after vaccination.

The chain links TRBV9 to TRBJ2-1; D is uncertain. The TCR originated in a human donor who received a COVID-19 vaccine. The material was CD4+ T cells from PBMCs cultured with HCoV-229E spike peptides, obtained after COVID-19 vaccination. The CDR3 is CASSVDNYYNEQFF. The CDR3 DNA sequence: TGTGCCAGCAGCGTAGATAACTATTACAATGAGCAGTTCTTC.